This T cell receptor beta chain was recorded in a study of shared clonotypes between healthy human individuals. The V end was cut by 4 bases, the J end by 7 bases, with 15 bases between. Per the germline V gene, CDR1 is SGHKS and CDR2 is YYEKEE (reference sequence). The CDR3 has 14 residues. Data came from immunoSEQ multiplex PCR; TCRdb stores just in-frame clones and leaves some out. The table includes about 1.1 million clones, about four fifths detected once. V and J are TRBV5-5 and TRBJ1-5, with D perhaps TRBD1 (6 bases). The source is a man aged 18 to 29 in good health. Some clones in this sample may be carry-over from other donors' samples. The sample comprised memory CD4+ T cells from PBMCs. Subset indicated: CD45RA-negative fraction. The CDR3: CASSRPGEGQPQHF. The CDR3 region has the DNA TGTGCCAGCAGCCGCCCAGGGGAAGGCCAGCCCCAGCATTTT.